These 17 T cell receptor beta chains were sequenced from one sample in a study of blood T cell repertoires in COVID-19. Assay: immunoSEQ multiplex PCR; the TCRdb copy retains only in-frame clones and omits some. The sample carries over 55,000 clones, around 90% recorded once. Specimen: peripheral blood. The source of these receptors is a woman over 75 with COVID-19, enrolled during active disease.

The chain links TRBV5-8 to TRBJ1-4; weak D call: TRBD1 (6 bases). The ends were cut back, 2 bases at V and 6 bases at J, with 11 bases in the middle. CDR1 is SGHTS and CDR2 is YDEGEE in the germline V gene. CDR3 length: 14 amino acids. As DNA, the CDR3 is TGTGCCAGCAGCTTACAGGGTTGGGATGAAAAACTGTTTTTT. Its protein product is CASSLQGWDEKLFF.

This clone was recorded only once. The chain combines TRBV5-6 with TRBJ2-5; maybe TRBD2 (6 bases). The CDR3 has 14 residues. Looked up from germline, CDR1 is SGHDT and CDR2 is YYEEEE. Trimming removed 1 base from V and 4 bases from J, with 11 bases in between. CDR3 amino acids: CASSLRRVGETQYF. The CDR3 DNA reads as TGTGCCAGCAGCTTGCGGAGGGTAGGAGAGACCCAGTACTTC.

The genes are TRBV5-1 and TRBJ1-6; no clear D gene. Germline V CDR1 and CDR2: SGHRS, YFSETQ. The CDR3 extends over 14 amino acids. V gave up 0 bases and J gave up 8 bases, with 9 bases separating them. The CDR3: CASSLASRDSPLHF. The CDR3, as DNA: TGCGCCAGCAGCTTGGCCAGTCGGGATTCACCCCTCCACTTT.

The chain has TRBV27 and TRBJ2-7; TRBD2 matches at 14 bases. The CDR3 is 18 residues long. Germline V gene lookup returns CDR1 MNHEY and CDR2 SMNVEV (reference sequence). After removal of 3 bases from V and 0 bases from J, the junction contained 7 bases not matched to a gene. The CDR3 bases are TGTGCCAGCAGTTTTCCCGGGACTAGCGGGGGTAGCTCCTACGAGCAGTACTTC. Translated: CASSFPGTSGGSSYEQYF.

A few counts support this clone. The chain carries TRBV19 and TRBJ1-5; 7 positions match TRBD1. This CDR3 is 15 amino acids long. Germline V gene sequence: CDR1 LNHDA, CDR2 SQIVND (reference sequence). The ends lost 7 bases at V and 2 bases at J; junction bases unmatched: 8. The CDR3 sequence: CASKKGADGNQPQHF. CDR3 nucleotide sequence: TGTGCCAGTAAAAAGGGGGCTGACGGCAATCAGCCCCAGCATTTT. Supplemented by reference TRBV19 and TRBJ1-5, the full variable domain reads DGGITQSPKYLFRKEGQNVTLSCEQNLNHDAMYWYRQDPGQGLRLIYYSQIVNDFQKGDIAEGYSVSREKKESFPLTVTSAQKNPTAFYLCASKKGADGNQPQHFGDGTRLSIL.

The chain recombines TRBV6-2 or TRBV6-3 with TRBJ1-2, with TRBD1 matching over 9 bases. The V gene's germline CDR1 is MNHEY and CDR2 SVGEGT. V trimming: 6 bases; J trimming: 8 bases; junction bases outside the gene matches: 13. CDR3 length equals 15 residues. Here the CDR3 reads CASSPGTGMMGGYTF. DNA of the CDR3: TGTGCCAGCAGCCCCGGGACAGGGATGATGGGGGGCTACACCTTC.

The rearrangement uses TRBV5-8 and TRBJ2-7, with a weak D call TRBD1 (7 bases). Deletions cut 4 bases from V and 4 bases from J, with 15 bases between. The V gene's germline CDR1 is SGHTS and CDR2 YDEGEE. The CDR3 runs to 14 residues. Here the CDR3 reads CASSKQQGRYEQYF. The DNA of the CDR3 is TGTGCCAGCAGCAAGCAACAGGGGAGGTACGAGCAGTACTTC.

The chain is built from TRBV6-6 and TRBJ1-5; a weak D match, TRBD1 (6 bases). Germline V gene lookup returns CDR1 MNHNY and CDR2 SVGAGI (reference sequence). The CDR3 consists of 16 residues. Trimming shortened V by 6 bases and J by 4 bases, and 19 bases separated the two germline ends. CDR3 in DNA: TGTGCCAGCAGCCCACGTGAGGGGGTGGCTAATCAGCCCCAGCATTTT. Translating gives CASSPREGVANQPQHF.

This clone was recorded only once. The rearrangement uses TRBV5-1 and TRBJ1-2; D call uncertain. The CDR3 contains 16 residues. The ends were cut back, 0 bases at V and 7 bases at J, with 19 bases in the middle. CDR1 and CDR2 from the germline V gene are SGHRS and YFSETQ. CDR3 protein: CASSLASGAQRIGYTF. CDR3 DNA: TGCGCCAGCAGCTTGGCCTCAGGTGCCCAAAGGATTGGCTACACCTTC.

This clone was seen a single time. CDR3 protein: CASSPPGRRTQYF. CDR3 nucleotide sequence: TGTGCCAGCAGCCCCCCGGGGAGACGGACCCAGTACTTC. V is TRBV3-1 (or the pseudogene TRBV3-2) and J is TRBJ2-5; D possibly corresponds to TRBD2 (5 bases). V dropped 4 bases and J dropped 7 bases, with 13 bases sitting between them. The CDR3 runs to 13 residues. Germline V gene lookup returns CDR1 LGHDT and CDR2 YNNKEL (reference sequence).

The chain recombines TRBV12-3 or TRBV12-4 with TRBJ1-2; D uncertain. CDR3 length equals 11 residues. The germline V and J ends were trimmed by 7 bases and 5 bases, with 8 bases remaining between them. The CDR3, as DNA: TGTGCCAGCATGGGCCTGTATGGCTACACCTTC. Translation gives CASMGLYGYTF.

V and J are TRBV7-2 and TRBJ2-5, with 9 bases fitting TRBD2. V shed 4 bases and J 2 bases; nucleotides not matched to a gene: 11. Germline V gives CDR1 SGHTA, CDR2 FQGNSA. CDR3 length: 17 residues. The CDR3 loop reads CASSSKSLSGGQETQYF. CDR3 sequence (DNA): TGTGCCAGCAGCTCCAAATCTCTCAGCGGGGGGCAAGAGACCCAGTACTTC.

The chain links TRBV30 to TRBJ1-5, with 7 bases lining up with TRBD1. Germline V gene data show CDR1 as GTSNPN and CDR2 as SVGIG (reference sequence). The CDR3 covers 13 residues. V lost 1 base and J lost 6; bases outside the gene matches: 3. As DNA, the CDR3 is TGTGCCTGGAGTGCACAGGGGATTCAGCCCCAGCATTTT. Encoded protein: CAWSAQGIQPQHF.

CDR3 nucleotides: TGTGCCAGCAGTGCCTGGGGGGAACAGCCCCAGCATTTT. Translation: CASSAWGEQPQHF. The chain joins TRBV2 to TRBJ1-5, with a possible D match to TRBD1 (5 bases). This CDR3 comprises 13 residues. CDR1 is SNHLY and CDR2 is FYNNEI in the germline V gene. V was trimmed by 4 bases and J by 7 bases, leaving 11 bases between them. Full variable domain (remainder filled in from reference TRBV2 and TRBJ1-5): EPEVTQTPSHQVTQMGQEVILRCVPISNHLYFYWYRQILGQKVEFLVSFYNNEISEKSEIFDDQFSVERPDGSNFTLKIRSTKLEDSAMYFCASSAWGEQPQHFGDGTRLSIL.

The chain joins TRBV18 to TRBJ2-3, with 9 bases that match TRBD2. Per the germline V gene, CDR1 is KGHSH and CDR2 is LQKENI. The CDR3 spans 16 residues. With 2 bases clipped from V and 3 bases from J, the junction kept 6 bases outside the gene matches. The CDR3 DNA follows: TGTGCCAGCTCACCAATACCTAGCGGGGTAACAGATACGCAGTATTTT. This translates into CASSPIPSGVTDTQYF. Using reference TRBV18 and TRBJ2-3 for the parts outside the CDR3, the full variable domain is NAGVMQNPRHLVRRRGQEARLRCSPMKGHSHVYWYRQLPEEGLKFMVYLQKENIIDESGMPKERFSAEFPKEGPSILRIQQVVRGDSAAYFCASSPIPSGVTDTQYFGPGTRLTVL.

The rearrangement uses TRBV25-1 and TRBJ2-3, with D tentatively TRBD2 (7 bases). This CDR3 has 15 residues. CDR1 is MGHDK, CDR2 SYGVNS, per germline. Trimming cost V 2 bases and J 6 bases, with 15 bases left between them. The chain's CDR3 is CASSEGRGWSDTQYF. The CDR3 coding sequence is TGTGCCAGCAGTGAAGGGAGGGGGTGGTCGGATACGCAGTATTTT.

This clone was detected only a few times. The chain carries TRBV3-1 (or the pseudogene TRBV3-2) and TRBJ2-3; 12 bases are a match to TRBD2. The CDR3 has 19 residues. CDR1 and CDR2 (germline): LGHDT, YNNKEL (reference sequence). V was pared by 0 bases and J by 1 base, with 8 bases of the junction left unmatched. The CDR3 coding sequence is TGTGCCAGCAGCCAAGAGGGGCCACTAGCGGGGGGCGGCACAGATACGCAGTATTTT. It codes for CASSQEGPLAGGGTDTQYF.